The source of this TCR beta chain is a study of identical twins. Unique molecular identifiers were present on the cDNA, which also gained a universal primer site by template switching. TCRdb itself ran the 5' RACE reads through MiXCR, one entry per CDR3 protein. The sample comprises nearly 650,000 distinct CDR3 sequences, about 7.1% of which are singletons, and over 1.5% rests with the top ten. General study points: In zero-insertion analyses, partial confounding could arise from invariant MAIT and iNKT cells. Clonotypes of the beta chain that were abundant in cord blood carried fewer insertions (memory repertoires showed none). Conclusions were drawn cross-sectionally by statistical analysis, without following the same donors.

A note on this clonotype: The antigen is undetermined.

The sample was also reused in another study, on yellow fever vaccine responses in identical twins.

This sequence was found in a woman younger than 30 in good health. Material for sequencing was PBMCs.

CDR3 sequence: CASSLRLAGVGGANVLTF. The DNA of the CDR3 is TGCGCCAGCAGCTTGAGACTAGCGGGGGTGGGTGGGGCCAACGTCCTGACTTTC. The chain couples TRBV5-1 to TRBJ2-6; 12 bases match TRBD2. CDR3 length: 18 amino acids. V was clipped by 1 base and J by 3 bases; unmatched bases: 5. CDR1 is SGHRS and CDR2 is YFSETQ in the germline V gene.